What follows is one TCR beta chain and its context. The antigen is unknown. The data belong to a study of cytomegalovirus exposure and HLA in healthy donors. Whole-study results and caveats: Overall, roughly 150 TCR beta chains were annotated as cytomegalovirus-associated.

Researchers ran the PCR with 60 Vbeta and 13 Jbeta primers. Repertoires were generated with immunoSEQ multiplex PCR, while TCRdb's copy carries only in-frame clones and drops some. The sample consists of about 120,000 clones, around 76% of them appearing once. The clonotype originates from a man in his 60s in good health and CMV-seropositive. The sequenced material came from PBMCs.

CDR3 in DNA: TGCGCCAGCAGCTGGGGGAGGGGAGGTACCTACGAGCAGTACTTC. Translated, it gives CASSWGRGGTYEQYF. This sequence joins TRBV5-1 and TRBJ2-7; 7 bases are shared with TRBD2. Trimming took 3 bases from V and 2 from J; bases not matched to a gene: 8. The CDR3 covers 15 residues. Per the germline V gene, CDR1 is SGHRS and CDR2 is YFSETQ.